Listed here is a single T cell receptor (beta chain). The V end was cut by 0 bases, the J end by 9 bases, with 14 bases between. Germline V lookup: CDR1 LNHDA, CDR2 SQIVND (reference sequence). CDR3 length equals 14 residues. This entry is derived from a study of T cell responses to AZD1222 COVID-19 vaccine. Method: immunoSEQ multiplex PCR; TCRdb's copy keeps in-frame clones and lacks some. The sample has about 94,000 clones; more than 70% are singletons. Sample: peripheral blood, taken on day 0 of AZD1222 vaccination. This sequence originates from an adult in good health. V usage is TRBV19 and J usage is TRBJ1-2; a possible D gene is TRBD1 (6 bases). CDR3 sequence reads: CASSIDAGEDSYTF. The CDR3 DNA sequence: TGTGCCAGTAGTATAGACGCAGGGGAGGACAGCTACACCTTC.